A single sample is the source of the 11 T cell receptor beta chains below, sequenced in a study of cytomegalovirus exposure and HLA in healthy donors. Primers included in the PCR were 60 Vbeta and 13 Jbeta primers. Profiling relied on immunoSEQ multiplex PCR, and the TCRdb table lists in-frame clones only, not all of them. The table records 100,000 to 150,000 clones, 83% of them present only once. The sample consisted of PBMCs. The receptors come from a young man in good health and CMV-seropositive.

The CDR3 nucleotides are TGTGCCTCAGGGGGCGCGAACACCGGGGAGCTGTTTTTT. Its translation: CASGGANTGELFF. V gene TRBV30 combines with J gene TRBJ2-2, with 8 bases matching TRBD1. Germline V gives CDR1 GTSNPN, CDR2 SVGIG (reference sequence). The V segment lost 7 bases and the J segment 0 bases; nucleotides outside the gene matches: 1. The CDR3 sequence is 13 residues long.

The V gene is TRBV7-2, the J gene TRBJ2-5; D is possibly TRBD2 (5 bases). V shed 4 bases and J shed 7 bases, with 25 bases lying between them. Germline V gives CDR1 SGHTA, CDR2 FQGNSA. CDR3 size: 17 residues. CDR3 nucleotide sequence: TGTGCCAGCAGCTCGAGGGAAAGCCCCGAAGAGTCGGGGACCCAGTACTTC. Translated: CASSSRESPEESGTQYF.

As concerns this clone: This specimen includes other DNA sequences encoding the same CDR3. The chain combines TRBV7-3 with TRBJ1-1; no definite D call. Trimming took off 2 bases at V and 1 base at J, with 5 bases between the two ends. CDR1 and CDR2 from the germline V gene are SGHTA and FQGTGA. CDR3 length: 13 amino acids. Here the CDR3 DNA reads TGTGCCAGCAGCTTAGCCGGGAACACTGAAGCTTTCTTT. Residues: CASSLAGNTEAFF.

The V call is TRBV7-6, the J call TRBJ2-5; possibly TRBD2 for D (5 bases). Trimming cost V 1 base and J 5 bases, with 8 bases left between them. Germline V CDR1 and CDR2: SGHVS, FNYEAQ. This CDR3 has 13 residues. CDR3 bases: TGTGCCAGCAGCTTAGGTCCGGGGGAGACCCAGTACTTC. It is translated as CASSLGPGETQYF.

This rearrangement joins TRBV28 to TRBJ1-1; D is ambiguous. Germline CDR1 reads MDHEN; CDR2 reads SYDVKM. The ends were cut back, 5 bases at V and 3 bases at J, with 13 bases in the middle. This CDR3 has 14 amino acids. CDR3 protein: CASSPHRGYTEAFF. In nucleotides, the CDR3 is TGTGCCAGCAGTCCCCATCGGGGTTACACTGAAGCTTTCTTT.

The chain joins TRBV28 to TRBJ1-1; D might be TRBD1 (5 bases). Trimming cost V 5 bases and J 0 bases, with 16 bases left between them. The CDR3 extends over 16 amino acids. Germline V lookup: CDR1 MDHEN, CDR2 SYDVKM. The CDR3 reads CASSPDYAGMNTEAFF. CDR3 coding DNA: TGTGCCAGCAGTCCAGATTACGCAGGGATGAACACTGAAGCTTTCTTT.

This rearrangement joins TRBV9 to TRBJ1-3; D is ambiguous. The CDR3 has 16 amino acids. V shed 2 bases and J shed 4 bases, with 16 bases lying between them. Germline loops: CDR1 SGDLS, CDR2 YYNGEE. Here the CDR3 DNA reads TGTGCCAGCAGCGTTCCAGGAGGGCAAGACGGAAACACCATATATTTT. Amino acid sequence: CASSVPGGQDGNTIYF.

The CDR3 loop reads CASNRGGAETQYF. The CDR3 DNA follows: TGTGCCAGCAACAGGGGTGGGGCAGAGACCCAGTACTTC. V is TRBV19 and J is TRBJ2-5, with 7 nucleotides matching TRBD1. Looked up from germline, CDR1 is LNHDA and CDR2 is SQIVND (reference sequence). This CDR3 has 13 amino acids. Trimming removed 9 bases from V and 4 bases from J; junction bases left unmatched: 8. Looking up the rest from reference TRBV19 and TRBJ2-5 gives the full variable domain: DGGITQSPKYLFRKEGQNVTLSCEQNLNHDAMYWYRQDPGQGLRLIYYSQIVNDFQKGDIAEGYSVSREKKESFPLTVTSAQKNPTAFYLCASNRGGAETQYFGPGTRLLVL.

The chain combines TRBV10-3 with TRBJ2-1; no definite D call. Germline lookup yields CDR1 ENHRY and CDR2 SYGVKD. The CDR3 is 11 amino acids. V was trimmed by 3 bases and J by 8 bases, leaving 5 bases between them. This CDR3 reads CAISDQDEQFF. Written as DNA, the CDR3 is TGTGCCATCAGTGACCAGGATGAGCAGTTCTTC.

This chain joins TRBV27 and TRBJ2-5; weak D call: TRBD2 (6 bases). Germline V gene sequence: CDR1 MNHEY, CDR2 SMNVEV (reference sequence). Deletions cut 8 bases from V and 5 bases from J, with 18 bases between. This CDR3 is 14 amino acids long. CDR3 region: CASGLGGTIETQYF. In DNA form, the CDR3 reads TGTGCCAGCGGACTTGGGGGGACGATCGAGACCCAGTACTTC.

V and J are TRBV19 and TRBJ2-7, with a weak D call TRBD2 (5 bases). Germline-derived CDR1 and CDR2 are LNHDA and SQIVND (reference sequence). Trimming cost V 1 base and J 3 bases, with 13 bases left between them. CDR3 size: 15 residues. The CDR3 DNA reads TGTGCCAGTAGTATAGCGGGGAGCCCAGGCTACGAGCAGTACTTC. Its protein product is CASSIAGSPGYEQYF.